A selection of T cell receptor beta chains follows, all from one sample in a study of T cell responses to AZD1222 COVID-19 vaccine. The assay was immunoSEQ multiplex PCR, and TCRdb's table has in-frame clones only and misses some. The sample contains approximately 170,000 clones, around 90% of which appear only once. The sample in question was peripheral blood, obtained 28 days after the second AZD1222 dose. The receptor set was obtained from an adult who received the AZD1222 COVID-19 vaccine. Both conserved end residues are part of each CDR3. D genes are given only for firm matches. Size is omitted from some rows. Given values are once, few, many or a class for expanded clones.

>-|TRBJ1-1|-|TRBV6-6
TGTGCCAGCAGTTACTCGTTTGAAGAAGCTTTCTTT
CASSYSFEEAFF
>-|TRBJ1-5|-|TRBV11-1
TGTGGACGGACAGTTAGCAATCAGCCCCAGCATTTT
CGRTVSNQPQHF
>-|TRBJ2-7|-|TRBV29-1
TGCAGCGTTGTACAGGTCTACGAGCAGTACTTC
CSVVQVYEQYF
>-|TRBJ1-3|-|TRBV27
TGTGCCAGCAGGCAGAACTCTGGAAACACCATATATTTT
CASRQNSGNTIYF
>-|TRBJ1-1|-|TRBV2
TGTGCCAGCAGTGAAAGGCAGGGGAACACTGAAGCTTTCTTT
CASSERQGNTEAFF
>-|TRBJ1-1|-|TRBV18
TGTGCCAGCTCACCACGGGGGGCGAACACTGAAGCTTTCTTT
CASSPRGANTEAFF
>-|TRBJ2-1|-|TRBV5-4
TGTGCCAGCAGCTTGGGCAGCTTAGCCTACAATGAGCAGTTCTTC
CASSLGSLAYNEQFF
>-|TRBJ2-5|-|TRBV5-1
TGCGCCAGCAGTTCACCGGGCGGGGAGACCCAGTACTTC
CASSSPGGETQYF
>once|TRBJ1-4|-|TRBV12-3/TRBV12-4
TGTGCCAGCAGTTTAAACAGATATGAAAAACTGTTTTTT
CASSLNRYEKLFF
>-|TRBJ1-1|-|TRBV6-5
TGTGCCAGCAGTACGAACACTGAAGCTTTCTTT
CASSTNTEAFF
>-|TRBJ1-2|TRBD1|TRBV6-2/TRBV6-3
TGTGCCAGCAGTTTTTCAGGACAGGGACGGAATGGCTACACCTTC
CASSFSGQGRNGYTF
>-|TRBJ1-2|-|TRBV25-1
TGTGCCAGCAGTGACAGATCGTATGGCTACACCTTC
CASSDRSYGYTF
>-|TRBJ1-5|-|TRBV5-5
TGTGCCAGCAGCCCTTTAGGGGGTAATAGCAATCAGCCCCAGCATTTT
CASSPLGGNSNQPQHF
>-|TRBJ2-2|TRBD2|TRBV19
TGTGCCAGTAGTGCAAGAGCGGGAGTGACCGGGGAGCTGTTTTTT
CASSARAGVTGELFF
>-|TRBJ2-7|-|TRBV4-1
TGCGCCAGCAGCCAATTACTGACTAAAATCTACGAGCAGTACTTC
CASSQLLTKIYEQYF
>-|TRBJ2-3|TRBD2|TRBV6-5
TGTGCCAGCAGGACTAGCGGAGGGGCAGATACGCAGTATTTT
CASRTSGGADTQYF
>-|TRBJ1-1|-|TRBV3-1/TRBV3-2
TGTGCCAGCAGCCAAGATTTGGCAGTCCCTACAACGAACACTGAAGCTTTCTTT
CASSQDLAVPTTNTEAFF
>once|TRBJ2-2|-|TRBV6-1
TGTGCCAGCAGTGAAGCGGGGGGGGCCGGCACCGGGGAGCTGTTTTTT
CASSEAGGAGTGELFF
>-|TRBJ2-2|-|TRBV5-8
TGTGCCAGCAGCCCGGTCCTCCCGGGGACCGGGGAGCTGTTTTTT
CASSPVLPGTGELFF
>few|TRBJ2-5|-|TRBV7-9
TGTGCCAGCAGCTCCGTCCCGGGCCGAGAGACCCAGTACTTC
CASSSVPGRETQYF
>-|TRBJ2-3|-|TRBV6-1
TGTGCCAGCAGTGAAGCCAGGGTCACAGATACGCAGTATTTT
CASSEARVTDTQYF
>-|TRBJ2-7|-|TRBV20-1
TGCAGTGCTAGAATCCTCCGGGAGCAGTACTTC
CSARILREQYF
>-|TRBJ1-6|-|TRBV7-9
TGTGCCAGCAGCCAAGAGGGCCCAATGAATTCACCCCTCCACTTT
CASSQEGPMNSPLHF